A single T cell receptor beta chain is shown here with its context. This sample is drawn from a study of blood T cell repertoires in COVID-19. Produced via immunoSEQ multiplex PCR; TCRdb's table is partial and in-frame only. The table records 490,000 or so clones, about 88% of them present only once. Trimming took off 3 bases at V and 7 bases at J, with 8 bases between the two ends. The CDR3 has 12 amino acids. In germline, CDR1 is SGHNT, CDR2 YYREEE (reference sequence). The sequenced sample consisted of PBMCs or T cells enriched from blood (not recorded which). The clonotype originates from an older woman who had recovered from COVID-19. The chain links TRBV5-4 to TRBJ1-5; D is uncertain. The chain's CDR3 is CASSSPGQPQHF. In DNA, the CDR3 is TGTGCCAGCAGCTCCCCGGGACAGCCCCAGCATTTT.